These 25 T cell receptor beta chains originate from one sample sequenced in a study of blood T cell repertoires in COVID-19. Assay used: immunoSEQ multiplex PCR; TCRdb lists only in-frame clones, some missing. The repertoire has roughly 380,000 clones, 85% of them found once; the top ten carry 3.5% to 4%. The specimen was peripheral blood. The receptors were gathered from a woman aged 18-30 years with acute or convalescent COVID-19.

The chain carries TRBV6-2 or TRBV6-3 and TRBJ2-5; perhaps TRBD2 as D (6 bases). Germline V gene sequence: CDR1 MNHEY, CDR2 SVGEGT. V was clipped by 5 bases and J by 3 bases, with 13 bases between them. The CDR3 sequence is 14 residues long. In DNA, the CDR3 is TGTGCCAGCAGTCGCGGGACCAACAAAGAGACCCAGTACTTC. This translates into CASSRGTNKETQYF.

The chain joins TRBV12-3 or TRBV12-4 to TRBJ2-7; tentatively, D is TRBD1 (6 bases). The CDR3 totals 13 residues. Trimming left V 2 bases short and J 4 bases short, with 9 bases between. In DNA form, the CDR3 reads TGTGCCAGCAGTTTAACAGGGCGGTACGAGCAGTACTTC. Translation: CASSLTGRYEQYF.

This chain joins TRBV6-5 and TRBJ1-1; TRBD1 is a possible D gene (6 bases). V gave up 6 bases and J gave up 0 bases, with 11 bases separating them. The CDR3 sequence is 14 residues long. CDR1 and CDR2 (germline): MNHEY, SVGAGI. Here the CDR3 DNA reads TGTGCCAGCAGGATGGGACACTTGAACACTGAAGCTTTCTTT. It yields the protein CASRMGHLNTEAFF.

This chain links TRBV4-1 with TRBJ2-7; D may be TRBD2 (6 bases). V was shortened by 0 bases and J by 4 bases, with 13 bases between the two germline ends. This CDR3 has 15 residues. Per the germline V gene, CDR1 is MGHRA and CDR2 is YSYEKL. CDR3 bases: TGCGCCAGCAGCCAAGATGAGGGAGGAGGGTACGAGCAGTACTTC. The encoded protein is CASSQDEGGGYEQYF.

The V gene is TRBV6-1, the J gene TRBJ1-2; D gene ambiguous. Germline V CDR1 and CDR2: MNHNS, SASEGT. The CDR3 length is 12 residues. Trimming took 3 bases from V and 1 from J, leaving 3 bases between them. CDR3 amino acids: CASSDGNYGYTF. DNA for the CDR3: TGTGCCAGCAGTGACGGTAACTATGGCTACACCTTC.

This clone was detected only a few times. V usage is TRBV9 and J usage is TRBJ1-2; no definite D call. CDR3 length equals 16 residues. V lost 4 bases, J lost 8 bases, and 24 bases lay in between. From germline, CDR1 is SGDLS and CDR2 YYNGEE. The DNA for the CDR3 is TGTGCCAGCAGCCTTGACAAAGCCGGGGATCTGAGAGGCTACACCTTC. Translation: CASSLDKAGDLRGYTF.

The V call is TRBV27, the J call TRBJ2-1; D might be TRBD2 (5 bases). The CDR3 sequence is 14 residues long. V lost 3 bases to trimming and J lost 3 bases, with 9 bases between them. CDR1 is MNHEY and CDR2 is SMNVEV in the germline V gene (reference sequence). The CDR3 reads CASSFERDYNEQFF. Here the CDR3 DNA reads TGTGCCAGCAGTTTTGAGAGGGACTACAATGAGCAGTTCTTC.

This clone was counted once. The DNA for the CDR3 is TGTGCCAGCAGCCAAGGCGGGGATACTCTAGCGGGAAGCACAGATACGCAGTATTTT. Amino acids: CASSQGGDTLAGSTDTQYF. The chain has TRBV4-2 and TRBJ2-3; 9 nucleotides line up with TRBD2. This CDR3 has 19 residues. Trimming at V came to 1 base and at J to 0 bases, leaving 11 bases not matched to a gene. Germline V gives CDR1 LGHNA, CDR2 YNFKEQ.

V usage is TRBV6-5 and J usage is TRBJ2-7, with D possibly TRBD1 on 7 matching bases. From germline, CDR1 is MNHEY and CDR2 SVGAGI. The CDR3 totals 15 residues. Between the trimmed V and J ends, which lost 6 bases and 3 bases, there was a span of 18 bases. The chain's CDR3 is CASSALPGGYYEQYF. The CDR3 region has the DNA TGTGCCAGCAGCGCTCTACCAGGGGGGTACTACGAGCAGTACTTC.

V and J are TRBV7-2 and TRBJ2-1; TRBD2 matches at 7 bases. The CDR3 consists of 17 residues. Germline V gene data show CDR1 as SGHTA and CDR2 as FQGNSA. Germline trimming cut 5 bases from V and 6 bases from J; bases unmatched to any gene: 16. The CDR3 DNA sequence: TGTGCCAGCAGCCGCCACCTCTGGGCGGGGGATCCCAATGAGCAGTTCTTC. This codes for CASSRHLWAGDPNEQFF.

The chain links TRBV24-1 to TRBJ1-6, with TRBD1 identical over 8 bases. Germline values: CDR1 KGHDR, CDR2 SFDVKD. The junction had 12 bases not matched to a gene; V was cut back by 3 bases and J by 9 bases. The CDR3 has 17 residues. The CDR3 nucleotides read TGTGCCACCAGTGATCCAAGGGCGGGACAGGTGAGTTCACCCCTCCACTTT. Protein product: CATSDPRAGQVSSPLHF.

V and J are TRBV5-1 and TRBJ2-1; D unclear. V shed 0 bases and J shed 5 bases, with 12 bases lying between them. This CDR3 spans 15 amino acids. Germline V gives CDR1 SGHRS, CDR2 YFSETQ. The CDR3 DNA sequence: TGCGCCAGCAGCTTGGAAGGTAGCCCAAACAATGAGCAGTTCTTC. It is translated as CASSLEGSPNNEQFF. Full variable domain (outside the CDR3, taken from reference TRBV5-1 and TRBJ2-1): KAGVTQTPRYLIKTRGQQVTLSCSPISGHRSVSWYQQTPGQGLQFLFEYFSETQRNKGNFPGRFSGRQFSNSRSEMNVSTLELGDSALYLCASSLEGSPNNEQFFGPGTRLTVL.

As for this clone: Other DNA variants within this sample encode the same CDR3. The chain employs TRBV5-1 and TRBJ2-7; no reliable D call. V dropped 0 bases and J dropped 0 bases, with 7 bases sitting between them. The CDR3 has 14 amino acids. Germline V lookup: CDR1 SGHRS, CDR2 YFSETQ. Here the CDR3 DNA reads TGCGCCAGCAGCTTGGGATCCGGCTCCTACGAGCAGTACTTC. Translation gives CASSLGSGSYEQYF.

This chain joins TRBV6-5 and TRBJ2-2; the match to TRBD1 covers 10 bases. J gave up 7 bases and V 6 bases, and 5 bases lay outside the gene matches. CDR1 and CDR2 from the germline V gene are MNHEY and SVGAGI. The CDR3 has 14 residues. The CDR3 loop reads CASRPGQGGGELFF. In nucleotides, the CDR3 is TGTGCCAGCAGGCCTGGACAGGGGGGCGGGGAGCTGTTTTTT.

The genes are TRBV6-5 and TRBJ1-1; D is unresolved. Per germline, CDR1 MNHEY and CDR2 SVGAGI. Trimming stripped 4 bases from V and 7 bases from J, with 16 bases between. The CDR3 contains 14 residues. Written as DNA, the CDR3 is TGTGCCAGCAGTTTCTTACCGGGAGGACTTGAAGCTTTCTTT. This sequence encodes CASSFLPGGLEAFF.

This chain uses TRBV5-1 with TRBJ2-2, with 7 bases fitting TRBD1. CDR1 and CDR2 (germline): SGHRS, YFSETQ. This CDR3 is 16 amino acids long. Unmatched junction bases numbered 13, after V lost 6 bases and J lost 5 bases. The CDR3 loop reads CASNFRRQGKTGELFF. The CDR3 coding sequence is TGCGCCAGCAATTTCCGGAGACAGGGAAAGACCGGGGAGCTGTTTTTT.

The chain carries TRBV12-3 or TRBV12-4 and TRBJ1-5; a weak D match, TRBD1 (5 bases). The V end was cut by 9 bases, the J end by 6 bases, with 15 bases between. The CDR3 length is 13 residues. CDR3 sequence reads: CARAPQGIQPQHF. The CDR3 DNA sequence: TGTGCCAGGGCGCCCCAGGGTATTCAGCCCCAGCATTTT.

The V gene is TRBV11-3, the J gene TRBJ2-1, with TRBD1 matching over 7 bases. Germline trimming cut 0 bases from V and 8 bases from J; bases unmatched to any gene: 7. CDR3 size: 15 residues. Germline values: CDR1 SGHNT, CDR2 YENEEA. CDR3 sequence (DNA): TGTGCCAGCAGCTTAGATCGTACAGGGGCAGATGAGCAGTTCTTC. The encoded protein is CASSLDRTGADEQFF.

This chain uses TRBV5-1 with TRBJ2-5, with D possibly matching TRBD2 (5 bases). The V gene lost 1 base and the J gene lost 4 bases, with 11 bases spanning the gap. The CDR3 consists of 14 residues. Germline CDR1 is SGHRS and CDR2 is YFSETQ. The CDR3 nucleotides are TGCGCCAGCAGCTTGATAGCGTCAGGAGAGACCCAGTACTTC. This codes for CASSLIASGETQYF. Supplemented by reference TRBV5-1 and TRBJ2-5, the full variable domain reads KAGVTQTPRYLIKTRGQQVTLSCSPISGHRSVSWYQQTPGQGLQFLFEYFSETQRNKGNFPGRFSGRQFSNSRSEMNVSTLELGDSALYLCASSLIASGETQYFGPGTRLLVL.

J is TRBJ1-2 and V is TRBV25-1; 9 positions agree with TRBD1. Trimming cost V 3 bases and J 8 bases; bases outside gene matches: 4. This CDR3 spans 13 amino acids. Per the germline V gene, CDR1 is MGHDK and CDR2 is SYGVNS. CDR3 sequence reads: CASSEWDRDGYTF. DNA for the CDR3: TGTGCCAGCAGTGAGTGGGACAGGGACGGCTACACCTTC.

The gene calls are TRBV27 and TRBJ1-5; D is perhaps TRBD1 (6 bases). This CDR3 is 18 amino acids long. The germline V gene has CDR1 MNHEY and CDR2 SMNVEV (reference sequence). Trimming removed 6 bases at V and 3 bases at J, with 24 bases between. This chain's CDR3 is CASSSTTGNTLYNQPQHF. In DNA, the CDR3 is TGTGCCAGCAGCTCCACCACAGGGAATACGCTTTACAATCAGCCCCAGCATTTT.

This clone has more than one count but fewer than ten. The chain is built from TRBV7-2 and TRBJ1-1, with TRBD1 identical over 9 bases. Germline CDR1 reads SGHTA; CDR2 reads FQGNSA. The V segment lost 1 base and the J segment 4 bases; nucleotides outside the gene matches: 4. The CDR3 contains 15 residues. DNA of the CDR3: TGTGCCAGCAGCTTAGGGGGACAGGGTGGCACTGAAGCTTTCTTT. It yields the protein CASSLGGQGGTEAFF. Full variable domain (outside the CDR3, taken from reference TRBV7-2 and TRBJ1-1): GAGVSQSPSNKVTEKGKDVELRCDPISGHTALYWYRQSLGQGLEFLIYFQGNSAPDKSGLPSDRFSAERTGGSVSTLTIQRTQQEDSAVYLCASSLGGQGGTEAFFGQGTRLTVV.

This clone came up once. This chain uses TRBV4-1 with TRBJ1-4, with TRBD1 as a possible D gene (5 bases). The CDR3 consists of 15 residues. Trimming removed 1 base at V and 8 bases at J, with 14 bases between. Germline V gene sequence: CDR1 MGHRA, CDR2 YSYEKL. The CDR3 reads CASSQVYGRGEKLFF. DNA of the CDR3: TGCGCCAGCAGCCAAGTGTATGGAAGGGGAGAAAAACTGTTTTTT.

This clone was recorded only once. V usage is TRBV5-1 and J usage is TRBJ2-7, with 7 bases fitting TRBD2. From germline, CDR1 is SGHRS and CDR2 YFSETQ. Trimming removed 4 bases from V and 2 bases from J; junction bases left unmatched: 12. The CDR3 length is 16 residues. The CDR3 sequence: CASSPGGISGTYEQYF. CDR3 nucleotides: TGCGCCAGCAGCCCGGGAGGTATATCGGGGACCTACGAGCAGTACTTC.

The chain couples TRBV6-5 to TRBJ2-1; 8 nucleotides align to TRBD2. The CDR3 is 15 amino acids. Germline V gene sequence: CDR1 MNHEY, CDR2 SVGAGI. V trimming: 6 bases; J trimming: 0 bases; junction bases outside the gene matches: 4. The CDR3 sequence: CASRIAGSSYNEQFF. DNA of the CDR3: TGTGCCAGCAGGATAGCGGGGAGCTCCTACAATGAGCAGTTCTTC.